Below are 19 T cell receptor beta chains sequenced from a single sample in a study of blood T cell repertoires in COVID-19. Produced via immunoSEQ multiplex PCR; TCRdb's table is partial and in-frame only. The profile shows roughly 300,000 clones, about 89% of them singletons. The material sequenced was peripheral blood. The receptors here all came from a man between 18 and 29 years old who had recovered from COVID-19.

This chain joins TRBV5-6 and TRBJ2-7, with 7 bases matching TRBD2. V dropped 6 bases and J dropped 7; count of bases not matched to a gene: 16. Germline assignment: CDR1 SGHDT and CDR2 YYEEEE. CDR3 length: 15 residues. As DNA, the CDR3 is TGTGCCAGCACCGAAATGGGGACTACCAAGAGAGAGCAGTACTTC. Amino acid sequence: CASTEMGTTKREQYF.

This clone was seen a single time. This sequence joins TRBV7-3 and TRBJ2-2; 11 bases match TRBD2. Germline values: CDR1 SGHTA, CDR2 FQGTGA. J gave up 7 bases and V 0 bases, and 16 bases lay outside the gene matches. The CDR3 extends over 20 amino acids. CDR3: CASSLTRGLAGGRVLGELFF. The CDR3 DNA reads TGTGCCAGCAGCTTAACGCGGGGCCTAGCGGGAGGCCGGGTACTCGGGGAGCTGTTTTTT.

The gene calls are TRBV15 and TRBJ1-5, with 7 bases aligning to TRBD1. V shed 4 bases and J 11 bases; nucleotides not matched to a gene: 17. CDR3 length: 16 residues. Germline CDR1 LNHNV, CDR2 YYDKDF (reference sequence). The CDR3: CATSKDPDTSRGAQHF. The CDR3, as DNA: TGTGCCACCAGCAAAGACCCCGATACCTCCAGGGGGGCCCAGCATTTT.

DNA of the CDR3: TGTGCCTGGAGTGATCCCGGGACAGATTCGTATGGCTACACCTTC. It is translated as CAWSDPGTDSYGYTF. V gene TRBV30 combines with J gene TRBJ1-2; 7 bases map to TRBD1. The V gene's germline CDR1 is GTSNPN and CDR2 SVGIG (reference sequence). The CDR3 loop spans 15 amino acids. Unmatched junction bases numbered 10, after V lost 1 base and J lost 5 bases.

The rearrangement joins TRBV6-5 to TRBJ2-1, with D hard to call. The CDR3 is made up of 14 amino acids. Trimming cost V 2 bases and J 0 bases, with 5 bases left between them. Germline loops: CDR1 MNHEY, CDR2 SVGAGI. The CDR3 protein is CASSYPGSYNEQFF. The CDR3 DNA reads TGTGCCAGCAGTTACCCGGGCTCCTACAATGAGCAGTTCTTC.

The rearrangement links TRBV6-5 to TRBJ2-7; 11 bases map to TRBD1. Unmatched junction bases numbered 7, after V lost 5 bases and J lost 4 bases. This CDR3 is 15 amino acids long. Germline CDR1 is MNHEY and CDR2 is SVGAGI. CDR3: CASSRDGTGGYEQYF. The CDR3 bases are TGTGCCAGCAGTCGAGACGGGACAGGGGGATACGAGCAGTACTTC.

This chain joins TRBV25-1 and TRBJ1-1; D is possibly TRBD1 (5 bases). CDR3 length: 14 amino acids. V lost 8 bases and J lost 1, with 14 bases in between. Germline V gene lookup returns CDR1 MGHDK and CDR2 SYGVNS. CDR3: CASRLAGGNTEAFF. Here the CDR3 DNA reads TGTGCCAGCCGCTTGGCGGGGGGGAACACTGAAGCTTTCTTT.

V gene TRBV6-5 combines with J gene TRBJ1-1; D may be TRBD1 (6 bases). This CDR3 is built from 13 residues. Germline-derived CDR1 and CDR2 are MNHEY and SVGAGI. The V gene lost 8 bases and the J gene lost 3 bases, with 13 bases spanning the gap. CDR3 nucleotides: TGTGCCAGCCTACAACAGGGATACACTGAAGCTTTCTTT. Translation gives CASLQQGYTEAFF.

This chain joins TRBV7-9 and TRBJ2-1; the D gene is possibly TRBD1 (6 bases). Trimming pared 2 bases from V and 0 bases from J, leaving 14 bases between. CDR3 length equals 17 residues. Looked up from germline, CDR1 is SEHNR and CDR2 is FQNEAQ (reference sequence). CDR3 loop: CASSLLGVGGSYNEQFF. The DNA for the CDR3 is TGTGCCAGCAGCTTATTAGGTGTAGGGGGCTCCTACAATGAGCAGTTCTTC.

The chain has TRBV6-1 and TRBJ2-5; tentative D call: TRBD1 (6 bases). The germline V and J ends were trimmed by 2 bases and 5 bases, with 12 bases remaining between them. This CDR3 spans 14 amino acids. Germline V gives CDR1 MNHNS, CDR2 SASEGT. The CDR3: CASSETGYLETQYF. DNA of the CDR3: TGTGCCAGCAGTGAAACAGGGTATTTGGAGACCCAGTACTTC.

Only one count was recorded for this clone. The CDR3 nucleotides read TGTGCCAGCAGTCAGGACAGGGGGCAAGAAGCTTTCTTT. This sequence encodes CASSQDRGQEAFF. This chain links TRBV6-5 with TRBJ1-1, with 11 bases lining up with TRBD1. Trimming at V came to 5 bases and at J to 8 bases, leaving 4 bases not matched to a gene. The CDR3 length is 13 residues. CDR1 and CDR2 (germline): MNHEY, SVGAGI.

The chain joins TRBV18 to TRBJ1-2; TRBD1 matches at 8 bases. The CDR3 is 13 amino acids. Losses at the gene ends were 6 bases for V and 4 bases for J; bases not matched to a gene: 4. Germline values: CDR1 KGHSH, CDR2 LQKENI. In DNA, the CDR3 is TGTGCCAGCTCCGAGGACAGGGCCTATGGCTACACCTTC. It codes for CASSEDRAYGYTF.

This clone was seen a single time. J is TRBJ1-2 and V is TRBV9, with 11 bases that match TRBD1. CDR3 length equals 17 residues. The germline gives CDR1 SGDLS, CDR2 YYNGEE. J lost 1 base, V lost 4 bases, and 9 bases had no gene match. CDR3 sequence (DNA): TGTGCCAGCAGCCCTCTCTCCGGGACAGGGGGTAACTATGGCTACACCTTC. Amino acids: CASSPLSGTGGNYGYTF. The full variable domain, with the rest looked up from reference TRBV9 and TRBJ1-2, is DSGVTQTPKHLITATGQRVTLRCSPRSGDLSVYWYQQSLDQGLQFLIQYYNGEERAKGNILERFSAQQFPDLHSELNLSSLELGDSALYFCASSPLSGTGGNYGYTFGSGTRLTVV.

This chain links TRBV6-2 or TRBV6-3 with TRBJ2-6, with D perhaps TRBD1 (5 bases). Trimming took 2 bases from V and 1 from J, leaving 6 bases between them. From germline, CDR1 is MNHEY and CDR2 SVGEGT. This CDR3 has 15 amino acids. The CDR3 sequence is CASSYRQSGANVLTF. The CDR3 nucleotides are TGTGCCAGCAGTTACCGACAGTCTGGGGCCAACGTCCTGACTTTC.

This clone was detected a few times. The V gene is TRBV11-2, the J gene TRBJ2-7; 9 nucleotides align to TRBD1. Germline loops: CDR1 SGHAT, CDR2 FQNNGV. The CDR3 is 15 amino acids. With 1 base clipped from V and 3 bases from J, the junction kept 4 bases outside the gene matches. CDR3 in DNA: TGTGCCAGCAGCTTAGGGAGGACAGGGGACTACGAGCAGTACTTC. Its translation: CASSLGRTGDYEQYF. The variable domain in full, completed from reference TRBV11-2 and TRBJ2-7, reads EAGVAQSPRYKIIEKRQSVAFWCNPISGHATLYWYQQILGQGPKLLIQFQNNGVVDDSQLPKDRFSAERLKGVDSTLKIQPAKLEDSAVYLCASSLGRTGDYEQYFGPGTRLTVT.

The genes are TRBV10-3 and TRBJ1-1, with TRBD1 matching 8 bases. CDR1 and CDR2 (germline): ENHRY, SYGVKD. J lost 2 bases, V lost 4 bases, and 6 bases had no gene match. The CDR3 sequence is 15 residues long. The CDR3: CAISVSDRENTEAFF. CDR3 nucleotide sequence: TGTGCCATCAGTGTGTCGGACAGGGAAAACACTGAAGCTTTCTTT.

The chain combines TRBV12-3 or TRBV12-4 with TRBJ2-7, with D tentatively TRBD2 (5 bases). The V and J ends lost 3 bases and 7 bases respectively, with 13 bases between them. The CDR3 length is 13 residues. The CDR3 region has the DNA TGTGCCAGCAGTTTGGAGGAAGGCTTAGAGCAGTACTTC. It specifies CASSLEEGLEQYF.

The chain recombines TRBV18 with TRBJ1-2; no definite D call. CDR1 is KGHSH and CDR2 is LQKENI in the germline V gene. The ends were cut back, 3 bases at V and 3 bases at J, with 11 bases in the middle. The CDR3 runs to 14 residues. The chain's CDR3 is CASSPRGGHYGYTF. Written as DNA, the CDR3 is TGTGCCAGCTCACCTCGGGGAGGACACTATGGCTACACCTTC.

This clone has more than one count but fewer than ten. The gene calls are TRBV2 and TRBJ1-1, with unresolved D. Trimming took off 8 bases at V and 0 bases at J, with 16 bases between the two ends. The CDR3 totals 15 residues. Germline CDR1 and CDR2: SNHLY and FYNNEI. The DNA of the CDR3 is TGTGCCAGCGGACTAGAGCTTTTGGTGAACACTGAAGCTTTCTTT. The encoded protein is CASGLELLVNTEAFF.